The rows below give T cell receptor beta chains drawn from one sample of a study of blood T cells in healthy people across ages. From the 5' RACE reads, TCRdb called clonotypes with MiXCR, one entry per CDR3 protein. Here the sample spans 450,000 to 650,000 distinct CDR3 sequences, nearly 25% being singletons. A further study also used this sample, focusing on T cells of mothers and their children.

Input material: blood. The origin of the receptors is a boy between 10 and 17 years old in good health. Both conserved end residues are part of each CDR3. Fields, in order: clone size, V gene, CDR3 protein. Clone size is not always given. Where it is, it says once, few, many or a class for expanded clones.

abundance: few
v_gene: TRBV7-2
CDR3aa: CASTRLDSYNEQFF

abundance: -
v_gene: TRBV12-3/TRBV12-4
CDR3aa: CASTGANSNQPQHF

abundance: few
v_gene: TRBV7-9
CDR3aa: CASSALIGSVTNVLTF

abundance: -
v_gene: TRBV6-2/TRBV6-3
CDR3aa: CASSESPVSYEQYF

abundance: -
v_gene: TRBV5-1
CDR3aa: CASSTGTEEAFF

abundance: -
v_gene: TRBV29-1
CDR3aa: CGVEARTNTGELFF

abundance: once
v_gene: TRBV18
CDR3aa: CASLPWTGNTEAFF

abundance: -
v_gene: TRBV9
CDR3aa: CASSVGGGNEQFF

abundance: few
v_gene: TRBV18
CDR3aa: CASSRGGRNTEAFF

abundance: -
v_gene: TRBV6-6
CDR3aa: CASRHPRIDSYTF

abundance: few
v_gene: TRBV6-5
CDR3aa: CATSLTSYNEQFF

abundance: -
v_gene: TRBV30
CDR3aa: CAWRDRPGRGYGYTF

abundance: -
v_gene: TRBV29-1
CDR3aa: CSVDTTSGLSTDTQYF

abundance: -
v_gene: TRBV6-5
CDR3aa: CASSYAGRSEKLFF

abundance: -
v_gene: TRBV7-9
CDR3aa: CASSFPIGELFF

abundance: few
v_gene: TRBV7-2
CDR3aa: CASSLEVQVSYEQYF

abundance: many
v_gene: TRBV4-3
CDR3aa: CASRLTPGLAGGPYNEQFF

abundance: few
v_gene: TRBV28
CDR3aa: CASSLRRGTEAFF

abundance: once
v_gene: TRBV7-8
CDR3aa: CASRPSGIPETQYF

abundance: -
v_gene: TRBV6-2/TRBV6-3
CDR3aa: CASSYSGVLTF

abundance: -
v_gene: TRBV5-6
CDR3aa: CASSQRGGPPYNEQFF

abundance: few
v_gene: TRBV20-1
CDR3aa: CSARAAGGGTFF

abundance: -
v_gene: TRBV2
CDR3aa: CSSSERLAGELNTGELFF

abundance: few
v_gene: TRBV9
CDR3aa: CASSDHRGGMVSGELFF

abundance: -
v_gene: TRBV20-1
CDR3aa: CSAREHGVEPQHF

abundance: -
v_gene: TRBV9
CDR3aa: CASSVGNSYEQYF

abundance: few
v_gene: TRBV4-3
CDR3aa: CASSQDWQAYQETQYF

abundance: few
v_gene: TRBV7-2
CDR3aa: CASSLDGGGLAKNIQYF

abundance: -
v_gene: TRBV2
CDR3aa: CASSAAVAGGRGDTQYF

abundance: few
v_gene: TRBV7-2
CDR3aa: CASTGAPTRGDTQYF

abundance: -
v_gene: TRBV20-1
CDR3aa: CSATLHSNSYNEQFF

abundance: few
v_gene: TRBV20-1
CDR3aa: CSAPNYEFNYEQYF

abundance: -
v_gene: TRBV4-3
CDR3aa: CASSQFNNNDYGYTF

abundance: few
v_gene: TRBV3-1
CDR3aa: CASSQADTEAFF

abundance: -
v_gene: TRBV6-5
CDR3aa: CASSPGLLESEAFF

abundance: once
v_gene: TRBV7-2
CDR3aa: CASDNFVGDTQYF

abundance: once
v_gene: TRBV28
CDR3aa: CAARSELAGEIQETQYF